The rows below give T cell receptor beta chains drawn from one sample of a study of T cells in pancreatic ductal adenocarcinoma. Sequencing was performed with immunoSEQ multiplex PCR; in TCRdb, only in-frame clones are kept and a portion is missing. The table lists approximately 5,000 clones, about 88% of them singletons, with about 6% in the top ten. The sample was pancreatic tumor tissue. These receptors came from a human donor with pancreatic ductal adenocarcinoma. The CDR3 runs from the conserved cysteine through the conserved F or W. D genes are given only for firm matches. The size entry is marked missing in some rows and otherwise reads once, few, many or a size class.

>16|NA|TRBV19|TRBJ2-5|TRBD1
CASSISGQGAHETQYF
TGTGCCAGTAGTATTAGCGGACAGGGGGCGCATGAGACCCAGTACTTC
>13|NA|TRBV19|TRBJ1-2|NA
CASSGSGQTANTF
TGTGCCAGTAGTGGGTCAGGACAAACGGCTAACACCTTC
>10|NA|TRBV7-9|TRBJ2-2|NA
CASSIGELFF
TGTGCCAGCAGCATCGGGGAGCTGTTTTTT
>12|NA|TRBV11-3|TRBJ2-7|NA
CASSPPAYEQYF
TGTGCCAGCAGCCCCCCAGCCTACGAGCAGTACTTC
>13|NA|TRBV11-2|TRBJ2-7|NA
CASSRLVFYEQYF
TGTGCCAGCAGCCGACTAGTTTTCTACGAGCAGTACTTC
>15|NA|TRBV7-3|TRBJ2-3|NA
CASSFGPGDSDTQYF
TGTGCCAGCAGCTTTGGTCCGGGGGACTCAGATACGCAGTATTTT
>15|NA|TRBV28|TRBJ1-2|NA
CASSLYWRAAYGYTF
TGTGCCAGCAGTTTATATTGGCGTGCGGCCTATGGCTACACCTTC
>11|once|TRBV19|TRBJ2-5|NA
CASTGGETQYF
TGTGCCAGCACAGGAGGAGAGACCCAGTACTTC
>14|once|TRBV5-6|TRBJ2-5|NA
CASSLQGAMGTQYF
TGTGCCAGCAGCTTACAGGGAGCAATGGGGACCCAGTACTTC
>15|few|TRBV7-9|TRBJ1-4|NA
CASSSVGFTNEKLFF
TGTGCCAGCAGCTCTGTGGGTTTCACTAATGAAAAACTGTTTTTT
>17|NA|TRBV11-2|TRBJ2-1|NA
CASSLDAYGLSSNEQFF
TGTGCCAGCAGCTTAGACGCTTACGGACTTTCCTCAAATGAGCAGTTCTTC
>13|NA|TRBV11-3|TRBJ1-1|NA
CASSLLGDTEAFF
TGTGCCAGCAGCTTATTGGGTGACACTGAAGCTTTCTTT
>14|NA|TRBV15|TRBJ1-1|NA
CATSRGPTDTEAFF
TGTGCCACCAGCAGAGGTCCAACCGACACTGAAGCTTTCTTT
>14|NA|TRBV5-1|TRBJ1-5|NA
CASSRGGAGQPQHF
TGCGCCAGCAGCCGGGGGGGGGCGGGTCAGCCCCAGCATTTT
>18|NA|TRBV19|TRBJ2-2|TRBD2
CASSPRTSGRGGTGELFF
TGTGCCAGTAGTCCCCGAACTAGCGGGAGGGGTGGCACCGGGGAGCTGTTTTTT
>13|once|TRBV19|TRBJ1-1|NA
CASSMGDRAEAFF
TGTGCCAGTAGTATGGGAGATAGGGCTGAAGCTTTCTTT
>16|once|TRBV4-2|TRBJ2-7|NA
CASSQGAGDLSYEQYF
TGTGCCAGCAGCCAAGGGGCCGGGGACCTCTCCTACGAGCAGTACTTC
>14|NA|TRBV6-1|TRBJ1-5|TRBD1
CASQGQFSNQPQHF
TGTGCCAGCCAGGGACAGTTTAGCAATCAGCCCCAGCATTTT
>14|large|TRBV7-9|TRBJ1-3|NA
CASSHRFSGNTIYF
TGTGCCAGCAGCCACAGGTTCTCTGGAAACACCATATATTTT
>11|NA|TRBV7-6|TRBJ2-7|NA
CASSSHYEQYF
TGTGCCAGCAGCTCCCACTACGAGCAGTACTTC
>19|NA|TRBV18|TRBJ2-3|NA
CASSPPWTVITLDAYTQYF
TGTGCCAGCTCACCCCCATGGACAGTCATTACCCTCGATGCGTATACGCAGTATTTT
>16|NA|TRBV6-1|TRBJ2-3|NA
CASSGAGQMSTDTQYF
TGTGCCAGCAGTGGGGCGGGACAAATGAGCACAGATACGCAGTATTTT
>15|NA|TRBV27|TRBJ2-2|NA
CASSLWAGGTGELFF
TGTGCCAGCAGTTTATGGGCAGGGGGGACCGGGGAGCTGTTTTTT
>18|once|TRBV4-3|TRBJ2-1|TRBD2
CASSQAGRLGAGDNEQFF
TGCGCCAGCAGCCAAGCAGGGAGGTTAGGGGCGGGAGACAATGAGCAGTTCTTC
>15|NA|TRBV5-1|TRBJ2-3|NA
CASSLANLITDTQYF
TGCGCCAGCAGCTTGGCCAACTTGATCACAGATACGCAGTATTTT
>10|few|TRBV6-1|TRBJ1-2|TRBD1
CASTRDSSTF
TGTGCCAGCACCCGGGACAGCAGCACCTTC
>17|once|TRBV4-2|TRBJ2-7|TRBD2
CASSQDHLAESSYEQYF
TGTGCCAGCAGCCAAGATCACCTAGCGGAAAGCTCCTACGAGCAGTACTTC
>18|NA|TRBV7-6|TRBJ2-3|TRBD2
CASSPRTGLAGVPDTQYF
TGTGCCAGCAGTCCCAGGACCGGACTAGCGGGAGTCCCAGATACGCAGTATTTT
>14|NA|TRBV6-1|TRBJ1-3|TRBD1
CASSLGTAGNTIYF
TGTGCCAGCAGTCTGGGGACAGCTGGAAACACCATATATTTT
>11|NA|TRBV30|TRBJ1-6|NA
CAYTEDSPLHF
TGTGCCTACACAGAGGATTCACCCCTCCACTTT
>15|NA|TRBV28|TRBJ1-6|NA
CASSTPQGSVISLHF
TGTGCCAGCAGCACACCACAGGGATCCGTAATATCCCTCCACTTT
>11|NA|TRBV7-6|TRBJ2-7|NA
CASSSNYEQYF
TGTGCCAGCAGCTCAAATTACGAGCAGTACTTC
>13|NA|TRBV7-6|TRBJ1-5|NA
CASSLSPPQPQHF
TGTGCCAGCAGCTTATCCCCGCCTCAGCCCCAGCATTTT
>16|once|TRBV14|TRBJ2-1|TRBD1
CASSRYGQGVLGEQFF
TGTGCCAGCAGCCGCTACGGGCAGGGGGTACTAGGTGAGCAGTTCTTC
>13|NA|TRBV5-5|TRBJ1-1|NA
CASSLHGNTEAFF
TGTGCCAGCAGCTTGCACGGGAACACTGAAGCTTTCTTT
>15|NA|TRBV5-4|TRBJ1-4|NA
CASSFKGLGNEKLFF
TGTGCCAGCAGCTTCAAGGGACTGGGGAATGAAAAACTGTTTTTT
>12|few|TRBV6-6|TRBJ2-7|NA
CAIRHTNYEQYF
TGTGCCATCCGACATACGAACTACGAGCAGTACTTC
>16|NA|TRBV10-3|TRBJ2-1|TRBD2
CAISESVSGVQGEQFF
TGTGCCATCAGTGAGTCGGTTAGCGGGGTACAGGGTGAGCAGTTCTTC
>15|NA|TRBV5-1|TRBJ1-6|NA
CASSFTGLNNSPLHF
TGCGCCAGCAGCTTCACGGGACTGAATAATTCACCCCTCCACTTT
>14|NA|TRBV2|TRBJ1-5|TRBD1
CASRRGSGGQPQHF
TGTGCCAGCAGGAGGGGGTCAGGGGGACAGCCCCAGCATTTT
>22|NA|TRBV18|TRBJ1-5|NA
CASLIPLQAPAVKAYSNQPQHF
TGTGCCAGCCTCATACCTTTACAGGCTCCCGCGGTTAAAGCCTATAGCAATCAGCCCCAGCATTTT
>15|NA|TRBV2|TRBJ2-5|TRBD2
CASSRLAGGWETQYF
TGTGCCAGCAGTCGACTAGCGGGGGGGTGGGAGACCCAGTACTTC
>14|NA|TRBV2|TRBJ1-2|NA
CASRREYSNYGYTF
TGTGCCAGCCGTCGAGAGTATTCAAACTATGGCTACACCTTC
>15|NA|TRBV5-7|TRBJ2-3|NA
CASSFTVSSTDTQYF
TGTGCCAGCAGCTTCACAGTGTCTAGCACAGATACGCAGTATTTT
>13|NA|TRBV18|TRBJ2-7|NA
CASSLISSYEQYF
TGTGCCAGCTCACTAATCAGTTCCTACGAGCAGTACTTC
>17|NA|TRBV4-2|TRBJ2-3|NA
CASSQVVGGPSTDTQYF
TGTGCCAGCAGCCAAGTAGTCGGGGGGCCTAGCACAGATACGCAGTATTTT
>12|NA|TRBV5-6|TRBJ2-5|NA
CASSDRQETQYF
TGTGCCAGCAGCGACAGGCAAGAGACCCAGTACTTC
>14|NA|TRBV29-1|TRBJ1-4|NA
CSVEVGARGEKLFF
TGCAGCGTTGAAGTGGGGGCGCGAGGTGAAAAACTGTTTTTT
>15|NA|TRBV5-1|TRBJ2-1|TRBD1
CASSLGQGGYNEQFF
TGCGCCAGCAGCCTTGGACAGGGAGGCTACAATGAGCAGTTCTTC
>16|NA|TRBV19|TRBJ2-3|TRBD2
CASSRSGALGGDTQYF
TGTGCCAGTAGTCGGAGCGGGGCCCTGGGGGGAGATACGCAGTATTTT
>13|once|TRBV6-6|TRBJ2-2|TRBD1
CATGTGNTGELFF
TGTGCCACCGGGACAGGGAACACCGGGGAGCTGTTTTTT